The 17 T cell receptor beta chains in this list originate from one sample, sequenced in a study of cytomegalovirus exposure and HLA in healthy donors. PCR was performed using 60 Vbeta and 13 Jbeta primers. Using immunoSEQ multiplex PCR, the repertoire was profiled, and TCRdb retains in-frame clones only, with some absent. This sample has approximately 140,000 clones; about 73% occur once, and the top ten carry 2.9%. Source material: PBMCs. The receptors derive from a human donor in good health.

The genes are TRBV7-3 and TRBJ2-2; unclear D gene. Germline V lookup: CDR1 SGHTA, CDR2 FQGTGA. Between the trimmed V and J ends, which lost 0 bases and 1 base, there was a span of 6 bases. The CDR3 loop spans 15 amino acids. The CDR3 DNA is TGTGCCAGCAGCTTAACCGGCGGGAACACCGGGGAGCTGTTTTTT. This codes for CASSLTGGNTGELFF.

This chain links TRBV2 with TRBJ1-4, with 7 nucleotides matching TRBD1. The trim removed 9 bases at V and 3 bases at J, leaving 4 bases unmatched. CDR1 and CDR2 from the germline V gene are SNHLY and FYNNEI. CDR3 length: 13 amino acids. The CDR3 bases are TGTGCCAGGCGACAGGGCCCTAATGAAAAACTGTTTTTT. It specifies CARRQGPNEKLFF.

This clone was detected once. The chain links TRBV5-1 to TRBJ2-7; weak D call: TRBD1 (6 bases). V lost 3 bases and J 4 bases, leaving 8 bases between the germline ends. The CDR3 is 12 amino acids. The germline V gene encodes CDR1 SGHRS and CDR2 YFSETQ. The CDR3 DNA follows: TGCGCCAGCAGCTACGGACAGTACGAGCAGTACTTC. This gives the protein CASSYGQYEQYF.

The gene calls are TRBV7-3 and TRBJ2-7; possible D gene TRBD2, 5 bases. V was cut by 1 base and J by 2 bases, with 9 bases left in between. The CDR3 sequence is 14 residues long. CDR1 is SGHTA, CDR2 FQGTGA, per germline. The DNA of the CDR3 is TGTGCCAGCAGCTTAAACCCGGGAACCTACGAGCAGTACTTC. Residues: CASSLNPGTYEQYF.

V is TRBV5-4 and J is TRBJ1-2, with 7 bases matching TRBD1. Germline CDR1 SGHNT, CDR2 YYREEE (reference sequence). The CDR3 runs 14 residues. V lost 0 bases and J lost 4; bases outside the gene matches: 3. CDR3 DNA sequence: TGTGCCAGCAGCTTGGTAACAGGGGCCTATGGCTACACCTTC. The encoded protein is CASSLVTGAYGYTF.

The chain couples TRBV15 to TRBJ2-2, with TRBD2 matching over 12 bases. Trimming cost V 6 bases and J 2 bases; bases outside gene matches: 7. Per germline, CDR1 LNHNV and CDR2 YYDKDF (reference sequence). The CDR3 covers 17 residues. CDR3 nucleotide sequence: TGTGCCACCAGTGGACCTAGCGGGAGGGCTAACACCGGGGAGCTGTTTTTT. This codes for CATSGPSGRANTGELFF. The full variable domain, with the rest looked up from reference TRBV15 and TRBJ2-2, is DAMVIQNPRYQVTQFGKPVTLSCSQTLNHNVMYWYQQKSSQAPKLLFHYYDKDFNNEADTPDNFQSRRPNTSFCFLDIRSPGLGDTAMYLCATSGPSGRANTGELFFGEGSRLTVL.

This clone was observed a handful of times. The chain uses TRBV5-1 and TRBJ2-2; 8 bases map to TRBD2. V trimming: 6 bases; J trimming: 7 bases; junction bases outside the gene matches: 11. This CDR3 comprises 15 residues. Per the germline V gene, CDR1 is SGHRS and CDR2 is YFSETQ. CDR3 nucleotides: TGCGCCAGCACTTTAACGGGGGGGCCTGACGGGGAGCTGTTTTTT. Its protein is CASTLTGGPDGELFF.

This sequence joins TRBV7-3 and TRBJ2-1, with 14 bases aligning to TRBD2. The trim removed 0 bases at V and 4 bases at J, leaving 2 bases unmatched. This CDR3 has 17 residues. Germline assignment: CDR1 SGHTA and CDR2 FQGTGA. As DNA, the CDR3 is TGTGCCAGCAGCTTAACGGGGACTAGCGGGGGTTACAATGAGCAGTTCTTC. Residues: CASSLTGTSGGYNEQFF.

The chain recombines TRBV28 with TRBJ1-6; 8 bases line up with TRBD1. Germline trimming cut 8 bases from V and 2 bases from J; bases unmatched to any gene: 2. The CDR3 is 14 amino acids. The V gene's germline CDR1 is MDHEN and CDR2 SYDVKM. The CDR3 is CASEDRAYNSPLHF. In DNA, the CDR3 is TGTGCCAGCGAGGACAGGGCCTATAATTCACCCCTCCACTTT.

This clone was seen a single time. This rearrangement joins TRBV7-2 to TRBJ2-2; 14 bases align to TRBD2. The V gene end was trimmed by 5 bases and the J gene end by 3 bases; junction bases not matched to a gene: 11. Germline CDR1 SGHTA, CDR2 FQGNSA. The CDR3 contains 19 residues. The CDR3 DNA follows: TGTGCCAGCAGCGCCCGGACTAGCGGGAGGCGTCGTGACACCGGGGAGCTGTTTTTT. Protein product: CASSARTSGRRRDTGELFF.

This sequence joins TRBV4-3 and TRBJ2-1; maybe TRBD1 (6 bases). The V end lost 0 bases, the J end lost 2 bases, and 8 bases lay between the germline ends. Germline V gene lookup returns CDR1 LGHNA and CDR2 YSLEER. CDR3 length: 15 amino acids. Here the CDR3 reads CASSQDGGPYNEQFF. The DNA of the CDR3 is TGCGCCAGCAGCCAAGATGGGGGCCCCTACAATGAGCAGTTCTTC.

This clone has only one observation. The V call is TRBV15, the J call TRBJ1-2; the match to TRBD1 covers 8 bases. Germline V CDR1 and CDR2: LNHNV, YYDKDF (reference sequence). V shed 0 bases and J 8 bases; nucleotides not matched to a gene: 20. The CDR3 spans 19 residues. The CDR3, as DNA: TGTGCCACCAGCAGAGAGAGGGGAGCGAGGCAGGGGGCAAAATCCGGCTACACCTTC. Its translation: CATSRERGARQGAKSGYTF.

This clone turned up a few times. The rearrangement uses TRBV6-5 and TRBJ2-7; TRBD1 matches at 7 bases. CDR3 length: 12 amino acids. J gave up 7 bases and V 6 bases, and 6 bases lay outside the gene matches. Germline-derived CDR1 and CDR2 are MNHEY and SVGAGI. The CDR3 region has the DNA TGTGCCAGCAGAGGACAGGTGAGGGAGCAGTACTTC. It encodes CASRGQVREQYF.

This chain uses TRBV28 with TRBJ2-7; 14 nucleotides align to TRBD2. The CDR3 is 18 residues long. J lost 1 base, V lost 5 bases, and 10 bases had no gene match. Germline CDR1 and CDR2: MDHEN and SYDVKM. The DNA for the CDR3 is TGTGCCAGCAGTAAAGGACTAGCGGGAGGTTTAGGGTCCTACGAGCAGTACTTC. This gives the protein CASSKGLAGGLGSYEQYF. The full variable domain, completed using reference TRBV28 and TRBJ2-7, is DVKVTQSSRYLVKRTGEKVFLECVQDMDHENMFWYRQDPGLGLRLIYFSYDVKMKEKGDIPEGYSVSREKKERFSLILESASTNQTSMYLCASSKGLAGGLGSYEQYFGPGTRLTVT.

The chain couples TRBV27 to TRBJ2-2; a weak D match, TRBD2 (6 bases). Between the trimmed V and J ends, which lost 5 bases and 0 bases, there was a span of 16 bases. Germline V lookup: CDR1 MNHEY, CDR2 SMNVEV (reference sequence). This CDR3 spans 17 amino acids. For the CDR3, the DNA is TGTGCCAGCAGTGCCTACTTAGCGGTCGCGAACACCGGGGAGCTGTTTTTT. Encoded protein: CASSAYLAVANTGELFF.

This clone came up a few times. V and J are TRBV5-1 and TRBJ2-7, with D possibly being TRBD1 (5 bases). V was shortened by 7 bases and J by 3 bases, with 20 bases between the two germline ends. Germline CDR1 reads SGHRS; CDR2 reads YFSETQ. The CDR3 totals 15 residues. In nucleotides, the CDR3 is TGCGCCAGCTGCTGCTTCTCAGGGAAGATCTACGAGCAGTACTTC. Translated, it gives CASCCFSGKIYEQYF.

This clone was detected a few times. This rearrangement joins TRBV18 to TRBJ1-2, with a weak D call TRBD1 (6 bases). The CDR3 is 19 amino acids. The germline V and J ends were trimmed by 4 bases and 0 bases, with 24 bases remaining between them. CDR1 and CDR2 from the germline V gene are KGHSH and LQKENI. CDR3 in DNA: TGTGCCAGCTCACTAAGTGGGGGCTTTTCGGGACGAGCTAACTATGGCTACACCTTC. It is translated as CASSLSGGFSGRANYGYTF.